This TCR beta chain came from a study of blood T cell repertoires in COVID-19. Germline CDR1 is KGHSH and CDR2 is LQKENI. With 2 bases clipped from V and 0 bases from J, the junction kept 6 bases outside the gene matches. CDR3 length equals 18 residues. TCRdb keeps only in-frame clones here, not all; method: immunoSEQ multiplex PCR. The sample carries about 200,000 clones, over 80% recorded once. The V gene is TRBV18, the J gene TRBJ1-6, with 8 positions matching TRBD1. Sequencing was carried out using PBMCs or T cells enriched from blood (not recorded which). The source of this sequence is a man between 25 and 39 years old who had recovered from COVID-19. The CDR3 protein is CASSPRGTGGSYNSPLHF. The CDR3 DNA sequence: TGTGCCAGCTCACCAAGAGGGACAGGAGGCTCCTATAATTCACCCCTCCACTTT.